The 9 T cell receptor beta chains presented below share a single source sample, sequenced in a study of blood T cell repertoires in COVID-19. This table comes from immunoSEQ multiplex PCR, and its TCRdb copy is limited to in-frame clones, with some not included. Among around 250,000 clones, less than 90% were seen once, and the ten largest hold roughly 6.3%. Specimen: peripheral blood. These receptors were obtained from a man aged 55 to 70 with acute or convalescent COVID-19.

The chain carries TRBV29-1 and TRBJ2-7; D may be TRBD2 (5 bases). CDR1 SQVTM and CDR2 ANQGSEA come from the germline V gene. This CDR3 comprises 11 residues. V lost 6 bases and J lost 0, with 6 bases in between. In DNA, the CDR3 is TGCAGCGTGACTACCTCCTACGAGCAGTACTTC. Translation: CSVTTSYEQYF.

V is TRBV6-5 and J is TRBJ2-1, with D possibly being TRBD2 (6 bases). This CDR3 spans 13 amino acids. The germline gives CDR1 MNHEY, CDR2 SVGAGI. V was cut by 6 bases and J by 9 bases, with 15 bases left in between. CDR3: CASSTRLVREQFF. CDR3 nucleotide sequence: TGTGCCAGCAGCACAAGACTAGTCCGTGAGCAGTTCTTC.

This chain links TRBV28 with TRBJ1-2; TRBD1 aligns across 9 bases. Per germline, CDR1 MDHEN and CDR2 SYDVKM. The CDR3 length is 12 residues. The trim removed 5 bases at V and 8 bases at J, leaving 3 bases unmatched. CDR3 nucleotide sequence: TGTGCCAGCAGTCGGGACAGGGAAGGCTACACCTTC. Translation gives CASSRDREGYTF.

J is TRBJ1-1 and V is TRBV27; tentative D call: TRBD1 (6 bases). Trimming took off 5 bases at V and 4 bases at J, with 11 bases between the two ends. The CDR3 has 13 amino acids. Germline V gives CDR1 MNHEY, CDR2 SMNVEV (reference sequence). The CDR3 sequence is CASSVQGGTEAFF. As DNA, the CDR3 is TGTGCCAGCAGTGTACAGGGCGGCACTGAAGCTTTCTTT.

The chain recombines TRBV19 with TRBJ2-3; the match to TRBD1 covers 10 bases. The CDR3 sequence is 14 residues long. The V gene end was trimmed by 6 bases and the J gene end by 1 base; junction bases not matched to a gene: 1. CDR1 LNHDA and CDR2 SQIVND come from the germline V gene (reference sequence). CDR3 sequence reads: CASSGTGGTDTQYF. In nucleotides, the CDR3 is TGTGCCAGTAGCGGGACAGGGGGCACAGATACGCAGTATTTT.

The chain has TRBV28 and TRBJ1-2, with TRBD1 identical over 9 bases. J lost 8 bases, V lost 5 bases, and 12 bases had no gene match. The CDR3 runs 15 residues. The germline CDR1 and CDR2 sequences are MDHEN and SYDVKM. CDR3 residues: CASSKPGQGVLGYTF. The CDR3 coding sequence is TGTGCCAGCAGTAAACCGGGACAGGGTGTTTTAGGCTACACCTTC.

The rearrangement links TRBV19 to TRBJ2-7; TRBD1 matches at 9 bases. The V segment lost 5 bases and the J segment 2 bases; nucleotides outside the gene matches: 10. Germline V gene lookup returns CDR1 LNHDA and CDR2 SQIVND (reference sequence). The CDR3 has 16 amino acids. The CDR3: CASSSQTGTGTYEQYF. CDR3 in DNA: TGTGCCAGTAGTTCCCAAACCGGGACAGGGACCTACGAGCAGTACTTC.

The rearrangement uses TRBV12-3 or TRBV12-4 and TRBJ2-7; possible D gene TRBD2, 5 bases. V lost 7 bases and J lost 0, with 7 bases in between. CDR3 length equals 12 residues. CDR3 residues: CASNGDSYEQYF. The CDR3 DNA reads TGTGCCAGCAACGGGGACTCCTACGAGCAGTACTTC.

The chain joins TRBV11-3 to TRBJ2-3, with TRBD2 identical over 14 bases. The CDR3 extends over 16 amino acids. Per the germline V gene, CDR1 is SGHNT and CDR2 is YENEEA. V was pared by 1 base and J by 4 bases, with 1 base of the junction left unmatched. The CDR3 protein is CASSLGTSGRSDTQYF. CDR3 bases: TGTGCCAGCAGCTTAGGGACTAGCGGGAGGTCAGATACGCAGTATTTT. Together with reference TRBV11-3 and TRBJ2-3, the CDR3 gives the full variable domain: EAGVVQSPRYKIIEKKQPVAFWCNPISGHNTLYWYLQNLGQGPELLIRYENEEAVDDSQLPKDRFSAERLKGVDSTLKIQPAELGDSAVYLCASSLGTSGRSDTQYFGPGTRLTVL.